This passage covers 26 T cell receptor beta chains from one sample sequenced in a study of blood T cell repertoires in COVID-19. Sequencing used immunoSEQ multiplex PCR; TCRdb keeps in-frame clones, though not all of them. The sample has 73,000 or so clones, more than 60% seen once. Sequencing input: peripheral blood. The receptor source for this set is a man between 60 and 75 years old with acute or convalescent COVID-19.

The chain links TRBV19 to TRBJ2-7; TRBD1 aligns across 10 bases. V was pared by 4 bases and J by 4 bases, with 7 bases of the junction left unmatched. This CDR3 has 15 amino acids. Germline values: CDR1 LNHDA, CDR2 SQIVND (reference sequence). DNA for the CDR3: TGTGCCAGTAGTACCCGGACAGGGGGAGTATACGAGCAGTACTTC. It yields the protein CASSTRTGGVYEQYF.

The V gene is TRBV19, the J gene TRBJ1-5; weak D call: TRBD1 (6 bases). The V end was cut by 10 bases, the J end by 2 bases, with 18 bases between. The germline V gene has CDR1 LNHDA and CDR2 SQIVND (reference sequence). This CDR3 has 15 residues. CDR3 nucleotide sequence: TGTGCCACCCTAAGACAGGTCGGGGGCAATCAGCCCCAGCATTTT. As protein: CATLRQVGGNQPQHF.

The V and J genes are TRBV9 and TRBJ2-5, with D perhaps TRBD2 (5 bases). The CDR3 is 15 amino acids. The V and J ends lost 1 base and 5 bases respectively, with 15 bases between them. CDR1 and CDR2 from the germline V gene are SGDLS and YYNGEE. This CDR3 is CASSVNGIQEETQYF. CDR3 DNA: TGTGCCAGCAGCGTAAACGGGATTCAGGAGGAGACCCAGTACTTC.

The chain joins TRBV11-2 to TRBJ1-5; 10 bases match TRBD1. V trimming: 5 bases; J trimming: 6 bases; junction bases outside the gene matches: 7. The germline CDR1 and CDR2 sequences are SGHAT and FQNNGV. This CDR3 spans 15 amino acids. The CDR3 here is CASSRGTGDFQPQHF. The CDR3 nucleotides are TGTGCCAGCAGCAGAGGGACAGGGGATTTTCAGCCCCAGCATTTT.

This clone was observed a few times. V is TRBV7-3 and J is TRBJ1-1; D might be TRBD1 (6 bases). V lost 5 bases, J lost 4 bases, and 11 bases lay in between. The CDR3 totals 13 residues. Germline loops: CDR1 SGHTA, CDR2 FQGTGA. The CDR3 loop is CASSQGRGTEAFF. In nucleotides, the CDR3 is TGTGCCAGCAGCCAGGGGAGGGGCACTGAAGCTTTCTTT.

This clone was seen only once. The J gene is TRBJ1-1, the V gene TRBV12-5; no definite D call. Looked up from germline, CDR1 is LGHNT and CDR2 is FRNRAP. The CDR3 contains 13 residues. Trimming removed 5 bases at V and 2 bases at J, with 9 bases between. This CDR3 reads CASGSLVNTEAFF. CDR3 in DNA: TGTGCTAGTGGTAGTTTAGTTAACACTGAAGCTTTCTTT.

This clone was seen a few times. The genes are TRBV2 and TRBJ2-7; 7 bases match TRBD1. CDR1 SNHLY and CDR2 FYNNEI come from the germline V gene. V lost 5 bases and J lost 3; bases outside the gene matches: 7. The CDR3 is 14 residues long. CDR3: CASSFRQGDYEQYF. CDR3 nucleotide sequence: TGTGCCAGCAGTTTCCGACAGGGCGACTACGAGCAGTACTTC. Variable domain in full (rest from reference TRBV2 and TRBJ2-7): EPEVTQTPSHQVTQMGQEVILRCVPISNHLYFYWYRQILGQKVEFLVSFYNNEISEKSEIFDDQFSVERPDGSNFTLKIRSTKLEDSAMYFCASSFRQGDYEQYFGPGTRLTVT.

In DNA, the CDR3 is TGTGCCAGCAGCCACGGACAGGGAAACGAGCAGTACTTC. Protein: CASSHGQGNEQYF. The chain is built from TRBV7-9 and TRBJ2-7, with TRBD1 matching 8 bases. This CDR3 region has 13 residues. V lost 5 bases and J lost 5; bases outside the gene matches: 5. The germline V gene encodes CDR1 SEHNR and CDR2 FQNEAQ (reference sequence).

This chain connects TRBV10-3 to TRBJ2-3, with TRBD2 matching 9 bases. The CDR3 loop spans 15 amino acids. J gave up 4 bases and V 3 bases, and 5 bases lay outside the gene matches. Germline values: CDR1 ENHRY, CDR2 SYGVKD. CDR3 in DNA: TGTGCCATCAGTGAAGAGCGGGGGGAACCAGATACGCAGTATTTT. Translation: CAISEERGEPDTQYF.

The chain joins TRBV15 to TRBJ2-3; D remains ambiguous. With 5 bases removed from V and 0 bases from J, the gap between germline ends came to 15 bases. The germline gives CDR1 LNHNV, CDR2 YYDKDF (reference sequence). This CDR3 contains 16 residues. Here the CDR3 DNA reads TGTGCCACCAGCGGCTTGCGGCAAACCAGCACAGATACGCAGTATTTT. This gives the protein CATSGLRQTSTDTQYF.

V gene TRBV4-1 combines with J gene TRBJ2-1; tentative D call: TRBD1 (6 bases). The germline V and J ends were trimmed by 0 bases and 9 bases, with 6 bases remaining between them. The CDR3 has 12 amino acids. Germline loops: CDR1 MGHRA, CDR2 YSYEKL. CDR3 coding DNA: TGCGCCAGCAGCCAAGAGGGGGCTGAGCAGTTCTTC. Translation: CASSQEGAEQFF.

The V call is TRBV9, the J call TRBJ2-3; perhaps TRBD2 as D (5 bases). CDR3 length: 16 amino acids. CDR1 SGDLS and CDR2 YYNGEE come from the germline V gene. Trimming removed 2 bases from V and 5 bases from J, with 18 bases in between. The CDR3 coding sequence is TGTGCCAGCAGCGTCACCACCGGAGGCGTTGGAGATACGCAGTATTTT. This gives the protein CASSVTTGGVGDTQYF. The full variable domain, rest sourced from reference TRBV9 and TRBJ2-3, is DSGVTQTPKHLITATGQRVTLRCSPRSGDLSVYWYQQSLDQGLQFLIQYYNGEERAKGNILERFSAQQFPDLHSELNLSSLELGDSALYFCASSVTTGGVGDTQYFGPGTRLTVL.

The J gene is TRBJ2-2, the V gene TRBV11-2; perhaps TRBD1 as D (7 bases). The V end was cut by 5 bases, the J end by 5 bases, with 18 bases between. The CDR3 has 16 residues. Germline loops: CDR1 SGHAT, CDR2 FQNNGV. Here the CDR3 reads CASSTLYRGGTGELFF. CDR3 nucleotides: TGTGCCAGCAGCACCTTATACAGGGGAGGAACCGGGGAGCTGTTTTTT.

In this sample, this clone turned up a few times. V usage is TRBV12-3 or TRBV12-4 and J usage is TRBJ2-7; possible D gene TRBD2, 5 bases. The CDR3 covers 11 residues. Trimming cost V 8 bases and J 11 bases, with 16 bases left between them. As DNA, the CDR3 is TGTGCCAGCTCCTTGGGAGATAGCGAGTACTTC. This translates into CASSLGDSEYF.

This chain connects TRBV3-1 (or the pseudogene TRBV3-2) to TRBJ2-1; D call uncertain. CDR3 length equals 12 residues. The ends were cut back, 0 bases at V and 9 bases at J, with 6 bases in the middle. Germline assignment: CDR1 LGHDT and CDR2 YNNKEL (reference sequence). The chain's CDR3 is CASSQEKPEQFF. The DNA for the CDR3 is TGTGCCAGCAGCCAAGAAAAGCCTGAGCAGTTCTTC.

This chain joins TRBV5-4 and TRBJ2-5, with 11 bases aligning to TRBD2. Losses at the gene ends were 1 base for V and 5 bases for J; bases not matched to a gene: 7. CDR3 length: 16 residues. Germline CDR1 is SGHNT and CDR2 is YYREEE (reference sequence). Here the CDR3 DNA reads TGTGCCAGCAGCTTGCCTAGCGGGGGGTTAGCGGAGACCCAGTACTTC. Its translation: CASSLPSGGLAETQYF. The complete variable domain, with remaining parts taken from reference TRBV5-4 and TRBJ2-5, reads ETGVTQSPTHLIKTRGQQVTLRCSSQSGHNTVSWYQQALGQGPQFIFQYYREEENGRGNFPPRFSGLQFPNYSSELNVNALELDDSALYLCASSLPSGGLAETQYFGPGTRLLVL.

J is TRBJ2-7 and V is TRBV21-1; the table gives TRBD2 as D, unverified against the DNA. TRBV21-1 is reported as a pseudogene. The CDR3 loop spans 13 amino acids. The CDR3 nucleotides are TGTGCCAGCAGCAAAGTTGGGAGTTCTAGGCAGTACGTC. It specifies CASSKVGSSRQYV.

The rearrangement uses TRBV3-1 (or the pseudogene TRBV3-2) and TRBJ2-1; TRBD1 aligns across 9 bases. CDR1 is LGHDT and CDR2 is YNNKEL in the germline V gene (reference sequence). Trimming removed 4 bases from V and 3 bases from J; junction bases left unmatched: 4. The CDR3 spans 15 residues. The DNA for the CDR3 is TGTGCCAGCAGCCGCAGGACAGGGGTCTACAATGAGCAGTTCTTC. This codes for CASSRRTGVYNEQFF.

This rearrangement joins TRBV18 to TRBJ2-7; TRBD2 matches at 14 bases. Trimming removed 3 bases from V and 5 bases from J; junction bases left unmatched: 12. The CDR3 consists of 18 residues. The germline gives CDR1 KGHSH, CDR2 LQKENI. The CDR3 here is CASSPTRGTSGSTHEQYF. As DNA, the CDR3 is TGTGCCAGCTCACCTACTCGTGGGACTAGCGGGAGTACCCACGAGCAGTACTTC.

This chain joins TRBV28 and TRBJ2-5; 10 nucleotides match TRBD1. V gave up 4 bases and J gave up 4 bases; unmatched junction bases: 12. The CDR3 extends over 17 amino acids. The V gene's germline CDR1 is MDHEN and CDR2 SYDVKM. In nucleotides, the CDR3 is TGTGCCAGCAGTTCCTTTCGACAGGGGGCCGGGGGAGAGACCCAGTACTTC. Translating it yields CASSSFRQGAGGETQYF.

This clone was found a few times. CDR3 in amino acids: CASKQGEDTDTQYF. The CDR3 bases are TGTGCCAGCAAGCAGGGTGAGGACACAGATACGCAGTATTTT. The rearrangement uses TRBV7-8 and TRBJ2-3, with a weak D call TRBD1 (5 bases). The V end lost 7 bases, the J end lost 2 bases, and 13 bases lay between the germline ends. This CDR3 contains 14 residues. Germline assignment: CDR1 SGHVS and CDR2 FQNEAQ.

The CDR3 reads CASSYYKDRAALTF. The CDR3 DNA reads TGTGCCAGCAGTTATTATAAGGACAGGGCCGCTTTGACTTTC. The V call is TRBV6-5, the J call TRBJ2-6; the match to TRBD1 covers 8 bases. Looked up from germline, CDR1 is MNHEY and CDR2 is SVGAGI. Unmatched junction bases numbered 12, after V lost 3 bases and J lost 17 bases. This CDR3 comprises 14 residues.

V usage is TRBV7-8 and J usage is TRBJ2-3, with TRBD2 as a possible D gene (5 bases). This CDR3 has 14 residues. CDR1 is SGHVS and CDR2 is FQNEAQ in the germline V gene. V was pared by 3 bases and J by 0 bases, with 7 bases between. The CDR3 sequence is CASSLWTSTDTQYF. CDR3 bases: TGTGCCAGCAGCTTGTGGACTAGCACAGATACGCAGTATTTT.

This clone was detected once. The J gene is TRBJ2-7, the V gene TRBV3-1 (or the pseudogene TRBV3-2); a possible D gene is TRBD1 (6 bases). Per the germline V gene, CDR1 is LGHDT and CDR2 is YNNKEL (reference sequence). V dropped 1 base and J dropped 7 bases, with 14 bases sitting between them. The CDR3 runs 14 residues. The CDR3 loop is CASSQGYTGREQYF. The CDR3 DNA reads TGTGCCAGCAGCCAAGGATACACAGGGAGAGAGCAGTACTTC.

V usage is TRBV11-1 and J usage is TRBJ2-5, with D possibly TRBD2 on 6 matching bases. The germline V gene encodes CDR1 SGHAT and CDR2 FQDESV (reference sequence). The CDR3 has 16 residues. V dropped 5 bases and J dropped 5 bases, with 21 bases sitting between them. The CDR3 reads CASSDPEGQPEETQYF. In nucleotides, the CDR3 is TGTGCCAGCAGCGATCCGGAGGGCCAACCCGAGGAGACCCAGTACTTC.

The chain recombines TRBV7-9 with TRBJ2-1, with a tentative D call TRBD2 (7 bases). CDR3 length: 16 residues. The ends were cut back, 7 bases at V and 2 bases at J, with 18 bases in the middle. Germline CDR1 is SEHNR and CDR2 is FQNEAQ (reference sequence). CDR3 sequence (DNA): TGTGCCAGCACCACACTGGGGGGGCCACCCTACAATGAGCAGTTCTTC. Translation: CASTTLGGPPYNEQFF.